The 15 T cell receptor beta chains below were found in one sample sequenced in a study of T cell repertoires in cytomegalovirus infection. TCRdb reprocessed the reads via MiXCR and lists one record per CDR3 protein. The table records around 250,000 distinct CDR3 sequences, about a sixth of them present only once. The sequencing sample was made of CD8+ T cells from PBMCs. The receptors stem from a human donor in good health (CMV status not recorded). Some clones in this sample may be carry-over from other donors' samples.

The V and J genes are TRBV7-6 and TRBJ2-7, with unresolved D. Germline lookup yields CDR1 SGHVS and CDR2 FNYEAQ. V was shortened by 1 base and J by 5 bases, with 12 bases between the two germline ends. The CDR3 consists of 14 residues. In DNA, the CDR3 is TGTGCCAGCAGCTTAGTAGGGCAGGCCGACGAGCAGTACTTC. This gives the protein CASSLVGQADEQYF.

This clonotype was seen a few times. J is TRBJ1-1 and V is TRBV6-2 or TRBV6-3, with D unclear. This CDR3 is built from 16 residues. Germline loops: CDR1 MNHEY, CDR2 SVGEGT. Trimming pared 6 bases from V and 0 bases from J, leaving 17 bases between. The CDR3 sequence is CASSDVPGIMNTEAFF. The CDR3 bases are TGTGCCAGCAGCGACGTACCGGGAATTATGAACACTGAAGCTTTCTTT.

The chain combines TRBV28 with TRBJ2-1, with 10 bases aligning to TRBD2. Germline trimming cut 8 bases from V and 7 bases from J; bases unmatched to any gene: 11. This CDR3 has 15 residues. Looked up from germline, CDR1 is MDHEN and CDR2 is SYDVKM. The CDR3 DNA reads TGTGCCAGCCGGGGAGCGGGGGGGCTATTGAATGAGCAGTTCTTC. Translated: CASRGAGGLLNEQFF.

The chain carries TRBV7-9 and TRBJ2-7; D is perhaps TRBD1 or TRBD2 (5 bases each). The CDR3 sequence is 14 residues long. Trimming shortened V by 3 bases and J by 6 bases, and 15 bases separated the two germline ends. CDR1 is SEHNR, CDR2 FQNEAQ, per germline (reference sequence). CDR3 sequence: CASSFYLEGREQYF. DNA of the CDR3: TGTGCCAGCAGCTTTTATCTTGAGGGACGCGAGCAGTACTTC. The full variable domain, rest sourced from reference TRBV7-9 and TRBJ2-7, is DTGVSQNPRHKITKRGQNVTFRCDPISEHNRLYWYRQTLGQGPEFLTYFQNEAQLEKSRLLSDRFSAERPKGSFSTLEIQRTEQGDSAMYLCASSFYLEGREQYFGPGTRLTVT.

This clonotype was seen a handful of times. The chain links TRBV4-1 to TRBJ2-3, with 7 bases that match TRBD2. With 4 bases clipped from V and 5 bases from J, the junction kept 6 bases outside the gene matches. Germline V gene data show CDR1 as MGHRA and CDR2 as YSYEKL. CDR3 length equals 14 residues. The CDR3 is CASSLFGGKDTQYF. In DNA form, the CDR3 reads TGCGCCAGCAGCCTCTTCGGGGGGAAAGATACGCAGTATTTT.

The chain carries TRBV19 and TRBJ2-5; TRBD2 is a possible D gene (5 bases). The V gene lost 3 bases and the J gene lost 5 bases, with 16 bases spanning the gap. The length of the CDR3 is 15 residues. The germline gives CDR1 LNHDA, CDR2 SQIVND (reference sequence). The CDR3, as DNA: TGTGCCAGTAGTATGTCGACGAACCCGGGGGAGACCCAGTACTTC. It is translated as CASSMSTNPGETQYF.

The chain couples TRBV27 to TRBJ1-2; D not resolved. Germline assignment: CDR1 MNHEY and CDR2 SMNVEV (reference sequence). V shed 5 bases and J shed 2 bases, with 15 bases lying between them. The CDR3 is made up of 15 amino acids. The CDR3 sequence: CASSTIEGINYGYTF. CDR3 sequence (DNA): TGTGCCAGCAGTACCATCGAGGGTATCAACTATGGCTACACCTTC.

The chain couples TRBV7-4 to TRBJ2-4; TRBD1 aligns across 11 bases. Losses at the gene ends were 5 bases for V and 2 bases for J; bases not matched to a gene: 14. CDR3 length: 19 residues. Germline V gene lookup returns CDR1 SGHVT and CDR2 SQSDAQ. DNA for the CDR3: TGTGCCAGCAGCGTCTGGGACAGGGGGGGTCCGGAGCCCAAAAACATTCAGTACTTC. This sequence encodes CASSVWDRGGPEPKNIQYF.

This clonotype was observed a few times. The V call is TRBV28, the J call TRBJ2-7, with 8 bases lining up with TRBD1. V shed 6 bases, J shed 6 bases, and the junction held 10 bases outside the gene matches. In germline, CDR1 is MDHEN, CDR2 SYDVKM. The CDR3 is made up of 14 amino acids. The DNA of the CDR3 is TGTGCCAGCAGCTCGGACAGGGTGTCGGGCGAGCAGTACTTC. Its protein is CASSSDRVSGEQYF.

This clonotype has at least ten counts. V gene TRBV7-3 combines with J gene TRBJ1-1, with 8 nucleotides matching TRBD1. V trimming: 3 bases; J trimming: 5 bases; junction bases outside the gene matches: 2. In germline, CDR1 is SGHTA, CDR2 FQGTGA. The CDR3 length is 13 residues. CDR3 in DNA: TGTGCCAGCAGCTTTACAGGGGGGACTGAAGCTTTCTTT. It yields the protein CASSFTGGTEAFF. The complete variable domain, with remaining parts taken from reference TRBV7-3 and TRBJ1-1, reads GAGVSQTPSNKVTEKGKYVELRCDPISGHTALYWYRQSLGQGPEFLIYFQGTGAADDSGLPNDRFFAVRPEGSVSTLKIQRTERGDSAVYLCASSFTGGTEAFFGQGTRLTVV.

CDR3: CATGAQGSGYTF. The CDR3 coding sequence is TGTGCCACTGGGGCCCAGGGATCTGGCTACACCTTC. The chain links TRBV2 to TRBJ1-2; D possibly corresponds to TRBD1 (5 bases). The CDR3 runs to 12 residues. Germline V gives CDR1 SNHLY, CDR2 FYNNEI. Trimming left V 10 bases short and J 7 bases short, with 16 bases between.

The V call is TRBV2, the J call TRBJ2-1, with 11 bases aligning to TRBD1. The CDR3 is made up of 17 amino acids. The junction had 4 bases not matched to a gene; V was cut back by 1 base and J by 2 bases. In germline, CDR1 is SNHLY, CDR2 FYNNEI. The CDR3 sequence: CASSEEGGQGAYNEQFF. DNA of the CDR3: TGTGCCAGCAGTGAAGAGGGGGGACAGGGGGCCTACAATGAGCAGTTCTTC.

At least ten counts were recorded for this clonotype. The V and J genes are TRBV12-3 or TRBV12-4 and TRBJ1-4; D call uncertain. CDR3 size: 13 residues. Trimming took 6 bases from V and 5 from J, leaving 10 bases between them. CDR3: CASSDPGNEKLFF. For the CDR3, the DNA is TGTGCCAGCAGCGACCCGGGGAATGAAAAACTGTTTTTT.

The genes are TRBV20-1 and TRBJ2-4; the D call may be TRBD1 or TRBD2 (6 bases each). There are 14 residues in the CDR3. V dropped 3 bases and J dropped 4 bases, with 13 bases sitting between them. Germline V lookup: CDR1 DFQATT, CDR2 SNEGSKA (reference sequence). In DNA form, the CDR3 reads TGCAGTGCTAGCGAGGGGGGCGGAAAAAACATTCAGTACTTC. Its protein is CSASEGGGKNIQYF.

This clonotype has a handful of counts. The CDR3 coding sequence is TGTGCCAGTAGTTCGGGACCGGGACTAGCGGGCGAGCAGTACTTC. This gives the protein CASSSGPGLAGEQYF. The chain carries TRBV19 and TRBJ2-7; 12 nucleotides agree with TRBD2. CDR1 and CDR2 (germline): LNHDA, SQIVND (reference sequence). J lost 6 bases, V lost 5 bases, and 8 bases had no gene match. CDR3 length equals 15 residues.